This T cell receptor beta chain was profiled in a study of vaccination effects on CD4 cells after COVID-19. Whole-study context: It was two doses of either the BNT162b2 or mRNA-1273 vaccine that participants received.

Clones were sequenced by immunoSEQ multiplex PCR, and TCRdb holds only the in-frame ones, with some missing. The sample includes some 28,000 clones, under 85% of them seen just once. Points from the study as a whole: Late post-vaccination samples showed marked contraction of infection- and vaccine-induced clones.

CDR1 is LGHDT, CDR2 YNNKEL, per germline (reference sequence). This CDR3 spans 14 amino acids. The junction had 3 bases not matched to a gene; V was cut back by 3 bases and J by 7 bases. Peptide-pool stimulation followed by sequencing identified expanded antigen-specific CD4+ clonotypes in the ViraFEST assay. CD4+ T cells were isolated after 10 days of culture. The healthy vaccine recipients, who had no prior SARS-CoV-2 infection, showed negative nucleocapsid antibodies. Points on this clone: Its antigen is as yet unknown.

This TCR was sampled from a human donor who received a COVID-19 vaccine. V and J are TRBV3-1 (or the pseudogene TRBV3-2) and TRBJ1-6; TRBD1 agrees at 7 bases. Here the sequenced sample was CD4+ T cells from PBMCs cultured with SARS-CoV-2 spike peptides, taken before COVID-19 vaccination. The CDR3: CASSQGTENSPLHF. For the CDR3, the DNA is TGTGCCAGCAGCCAGGGGACAGAGAATTCACCCCTCCACTTT.